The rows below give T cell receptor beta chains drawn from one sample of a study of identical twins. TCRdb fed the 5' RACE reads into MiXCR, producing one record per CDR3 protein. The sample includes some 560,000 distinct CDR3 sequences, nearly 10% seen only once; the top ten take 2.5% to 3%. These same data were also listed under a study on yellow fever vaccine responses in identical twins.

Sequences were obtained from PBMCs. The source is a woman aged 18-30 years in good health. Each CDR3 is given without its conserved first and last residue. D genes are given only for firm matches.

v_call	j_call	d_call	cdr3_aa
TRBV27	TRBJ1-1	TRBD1	ASRTGSPTEAF
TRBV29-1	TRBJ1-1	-	SVEGGDTEAF
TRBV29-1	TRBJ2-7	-	SVEVSSSDSQKSPRNEQY
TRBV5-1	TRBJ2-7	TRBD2	ASSLGTSGPSLYEQY
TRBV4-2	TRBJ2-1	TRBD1	ASSQVDRAGNEQF
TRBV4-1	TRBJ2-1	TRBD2	ASSVRLAVYNEQF
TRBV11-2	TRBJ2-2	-	ASSLVEGRELF
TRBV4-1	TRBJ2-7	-	ASSQDQVGYEQY
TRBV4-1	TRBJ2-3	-	ASSQEPAASTDTQY
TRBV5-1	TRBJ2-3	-	ASRRGPTDTQY
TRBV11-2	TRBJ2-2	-	ASSAGVTGTGELF
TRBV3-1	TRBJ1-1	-	ASSQGVGRKGAEAF
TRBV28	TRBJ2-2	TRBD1	ATADRGRGTGELF
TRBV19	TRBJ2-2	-	ASMRGKINTGELF
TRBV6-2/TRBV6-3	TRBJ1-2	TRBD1	ASKQTGDYGYT
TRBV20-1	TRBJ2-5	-	SARPSGGVETQY
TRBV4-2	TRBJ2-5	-	ASSQAQYRQETQY
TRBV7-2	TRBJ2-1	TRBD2	ASSLTGTSGPYPF
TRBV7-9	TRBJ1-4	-	ASSDGTNEKLF
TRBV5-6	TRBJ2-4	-	ASSLSGPPQY
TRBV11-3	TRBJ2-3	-	ASSRRDAGRDTQY
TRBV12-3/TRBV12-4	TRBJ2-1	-	ASRSPELQF
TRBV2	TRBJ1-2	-	ANEGETNYGYT
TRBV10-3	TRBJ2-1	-	AISEGENEQF
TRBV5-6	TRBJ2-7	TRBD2	ASSSQRGEQY